These T cell receptor beta chains were read from a single sample in a study of cytomegalovirus exposure and HLA in healthy donors. Clones were sequenced by immunoSEQ multiplex PCR, and TCRdb holds only the in-frame ones, with some missing. Of about 130,000 clones detected, 8.5% appear once; the ten largest clones hold 5.5%. Sequencing was done on a sample of PBMCs. All receptors come from a man aged 35-49 years in good health and CMV-seronegative. Both conserved end residues are trimmed from each CDR3.

>TRBV6-5
ASTKDRFAGNTIY
>TRBV14
ASSQLTGGSPLH
>TRBV11-2
ASSLYGVHEQF
>TRBV5-6
ASSLLASGGYT
>TRBV5-1
ASSTPTQGGEYEQY
>TRBV18
ASSPPRGAYEQY
>TRBV7-2
ASSPAGLNSPLH
>TRBV4-2
ASSQEDRGTNYGYT
>TRBV30
AWTSGGDLETQY
>TRBV21-1
ASTWQGGYGYT
>TRBV11-3
ASSLNPGSTGELF
>TRBV18
ASSPQDNYGYT
>TRBV19
ASSQGNQPQH
>TRBV5-6
ASSLGGLGNYGYT
>TRBV5-1
ASSLAGNYGYT
>TRBV4-1
ASSQERDRELGNQPQH
>TRBV9
ASSAKGQAGRAF
>TRBV11-2
ASSLQTNYGYT
>TRBV30
AWSLSDNSPLH
>TRBV7-2
ASSSYRGPTYGYT
>TRBV4-1
ASSHGRTSVLYEQY
>TRBV6-5
ASKGARTGELF
>TRBV19
ASSIVAGAHNEQF
>TRBV18
ASSPVVWGTGDANTGELF
>TRBV4-1
ASSRPGTGVSGYT
>TRBV27
ASSFRGMAGNTIY
>TRBV2
ASSVYQGGTEAF
>TRBV28
ASSRNRGGYT
>TRBV28
ASISENTEAF
>TRBV2
ASRVDRNNEQF
>TRBV27
ASSFGVSSPLH
>TRBV6-6
ASSWTGAGELF
>TRBV19
ASSTYSTGGEQY
>TRBV2
ASSPGDRGKAKNIQY
>TRBV19
ASSVRLAGIKDTQY
>TRBV4-3
ASSQGQEDTEAF
>TRBV6-5
ASSPTGFEKLF
>TRBV6-1
ASRGGRALNTEAF
>TRBV5-6
ASSATSGGDNEQF
>TRBV7-2
ASSPTQGARRELF
>TRBV9
ASSSRKGGPYNEQF
>TRBV6-5
ASSPGTGNTGELF
>TRBV4-1
ASSQGGLKNEKLF
>TRBV4-1
ASSQDAVGTEAF
>TRBV9
ASSVDSGPQPQH
>TRBV4-1
ASSLWTGGGYT
>TRBV19
ASSFLPPGTGEGDSTDTQY